Each of the 19 T cell receptor beta chains below was sequenced from the same sample in a study of glioma-infiltrating T cells. TCR alpha and beta CDR3 regions were amplified from RNA using iRepertoire nested multiplex PCR. TCRdb re-derived calls from the multiplex PCR reads in MiXCR, one entry per CDR3 protein. The sample shows around 350,000 distinct CDR3 sequences, around 45% of them seen only once. The sample was glioma tissue, nonneoplastic brain tissue, or PBMCs (not recorded which). These receptors originate from a human donor with low-grade glioma or glioblastoma, undergoing nonglioma brain surgery, or in good health (not recorded which).

The rearrangement uses TRBV10-3 and TRBJ1-1, with D uncertain. The V end lost 7 bases, the J end lost 2 bases, and 20 bases lay between the germline ends. CDR3 size: 16 residues. Germline V gene lookup returns CDR1 ENHRY and CDR2 SYGVKD. The CDR3 DNA is TGTGCCATCAACCCGGCTGAGGGCTCACAAAACACTGAAGCTTTCTTT. It encodes CAINPAEGSQNTEAFF.

Regarding this clonotype: A read error is possible here, since a much larger clone lies one base away. The J gene is TRBJ2-5, the V gene TRBV6-5; 10 bases fit TRBD1. Germline CDR1 and CDR2: MNHEY and SVGAGI. J was trimmed by 3 bases and V by 2 bases; bases with no gene match: 9. The length of the CDR3 is 17 residues. The CDR3 here is CASSYTRFGTGEETQYF. CDR3 bases: TGTGCCAGCAGTTACACAAGATTCGGGACAGGGGAAGAGACCCAGTACTTC.

The gene calls are TRBV14 and TRBJ2-1; D perhaps matches TRBD2 (5 bases). This CDR3 has 13 amino acids. Germline V gives CDR1 SGHDN, CDR2 FVKESK. The V and J ends lost 4 bases and 7 bases respectively, with 11 bases between them. The CDR3 here is CASSPGMRNEQFF. CDR3 nucleotide sequence: TGTGCCAGCAGCCCGGGGATGCGGAATGAGCAGTTCTTC.

Points on this clonotype: A clone one base away is much larger, so this may be a read error. This rearrangement joins TRBV6-1 to TRBJ1-5; D remains unclear. The CDR3 spans 15 residues. Germline CDR1 MNHNS, CDR2 SASEGT. Written as DNA, the CDR3 is TGTGCCAGCAGCATCGACGGAACCTTCAATCATCCCCAGCATTTT. It encodes CASSIDGTFNHPQHF.

Concerning this clonotype itself: One end of the junction fails to match germline, which may point to a read error. The chain links TRBV28 to TRBJ1-5; D is possibly TRBD1 (5 bases). This CDR3 is built from 16 residues. The germline V gene encodes CDR1 MDHEN and CDR2 SYDVKM. This CDR3 reads CAISFRARDSNQPQHF. As DNA, the CDR3 is TGTGCCATCAGTTTCCGGGCCCGGGACAGCAATCAGCCCCAGCATTTT.

This rearrangement joins TRBV7-2 to TRBJ1-5; D gene uncertain. Germline V gene lookup returns CDR1 SGHTA and CDR2 FQGNSA. V was cut by 1 base and J by 6 bases, with 10 bases left in between. This CDR3 has 14 amino acids. CDR3 DNA: TGTGCCAGCAGCTTAGATGAGAGCGGTCAGCCCCAGCATTTT. Its translation: CASSLDESGQPQHF.

About this clonotype itself: Just one base apart from a much larger clone, this may be a read error. The genes are TRBV24-1 and TRBJ2-7, with D possibly matching TRBD1 (6 bases). This CDR3 comprises 15 residues. The ends were cut back, 5 bases at V and 2 bases at J, with 15 bases in the middle. Per germline, CDR1 KGHDR and CDR2 SFDVKD. The DNA for the CDR3 is TGTGCCACCAGTGGTCCGGGACAACCAACCTACGAGCAGTACTTC. Residues: CATSGPGQPTYEQYF.

This clonotype was picked up a small number of times. The chain's CDR3 is CASSFLHQRTSGRLSEQFF. CDR3 sequence (DNA): TGTGCCAGCAGCTTTCTGCACCAAAGGACTAGCGGGAGGTTAAGTGAGCAGTTCTTC. The rearrangement joins TRBV7-2 to TRBJ2-1, with TRBD2 matching over 14 bases. Losses at the gene ends were 3 bases for V and 9 bases for J; bases not matched to a gene: 16. The CDR3 is made up of 19 amino acids. Per germline, CDR1 SGHTA and CDR2 FQGNSA.

At least ten counts were recorded for this clonotype. This chain connects TRBV27 to TRBJ1-1; TRBD1 aligns across 8 bases. The CDR3 contains 15 residues. J lost 3 bases, V lost 6 bases, and 9 bases had no gene match. The germline gives CDR1 MNHEY, CDR2 SMNVEV (reference sequence). The CDR3 region has the DNA TGTGCCAGCAGCCCCTGGGACAGGCGGGACACTGAAGCTTTCTTT. It translates to CASSPWDRRDTEAFF.

This clonotype showed up many times. This chain uses TRBV28 with TRBJ2-7; 9 positions agree with TRBD1. The ends lost 7 bases at V and 3 bases at J; junction bases unmatched: 7. Germline V gene lookup returns CDR1 MDHEN and CDR2 SYDVKM. The CDR3 loop spans 14 amino acids. In DNA, the CDR3 is TGTGCCAGCACCTTACAGGGGGCGTACTACGAGCAGTACTTC. Its protein product is CASTLQGAYYEQYF.

Regarding this clonotype: With a much larger clone just one base away, this may be a read error. As the CDR3 is not closed by the conserved phenylalanine or tryptophan, this likely results from a read error. The rearrangement uses TRBV20-1 and TRBJ1-6; 8 bases match TRBD1. J was trimmed by 7 bases and V by 6 bases; bases with no gene match: 5. Germline loops: CDR1 DFQATT, CDR2 SNEGSKA (reference sequence). CDR3 length: 13 amino acids. CDR3 nucleotides: TGCAGTGCCGACAGGGGTCCGAATTCACCCCTCCACTCT. Translating it yields CSADRGPNSPLHS.

As for this clonotype: A read error may account for a junction end that differs from germline. The rearrangement uses TRBV20-1 and TRBJ1-1; D not certain. CDR1 DFQATT and CDR2 SNEGSKA come from the germline V gene (reference sequence). The CDR3 totals 16 residues. The CDR3 loop is CSSRDARGGPNTEAFF. As DNA, the CDR3 is TGCAGTTCTAGAGATGCCCGGGGTGGACCGAACACTGAAGCTTTCTTT.

Points on this clonotype: Just one base apart from a much larger clone, this may be a read error. This chain uses TRBV20-1 with TRBJ2-7, with 10 bases fitting TRBD2. Germline CDR1 is DFQATT and CDR2 is SNEGSKA (reference sequence). The CDR3 has 17 residues. CDR3 DNA: TGCAGTGCCTCTGGGGGACTAGCGTTAGATTGGACCTACGGGCAGTACTTC. Its translation is CSASGGLALDWTYGQYF.

Only a few counts were recorded for this clonotype. The chain has TRBV7-2 and TRBJ2-1; 8 nucleotides agree with TRBD2. This CDR3 has 15 residues. V was pared by 1 base and J by 7 bases, with 6 bases of the junction left unmatched. The germline V gene has CDR1 SGHTA and CDR2 FQGNSA. CDR3 in DNA: TGTGCCAGCAGCTTAGTCGGGAGGGTAGGAAATGAGCAGTTCTTC. This gives the protein CASSLVGRVGNEQFF. The whole variable domain, filled in from reference TRBV7-2 and TRBJ2-1, reads GAGVSQSPSNKVTEKGKDVELRCDPISGHTALYWYRQSLGQGLEFLIYFQGNSAPDKSGLPSDRFSAERTGGSVSTLTIQRTQQEDSAVYLCASSLVGRVGNEQFFGPGTRLTVL.

The rearrangement uses TRBV20-1 and TRBJ2-7; 8 bases match TRBD2. From germline, CDR1 is DFQATT and CDR2 SNEGSKA (reference sequence). This CDR3 has 13 residues. CDR3 loop: CSRRTSGTIEQYF. The CDR3 DNA sequence: TGCAGCCGCAGAACTAGCGGAACTATCGAGCAGTACTTC.

There are many counts of this clonotype. J is TRBJ1-1 and V is TRBV7-9; 7 nucleotides line up with TRBD1. This CDR3 has 15 amino acids. The junction had 7 bases not matched to a gene; V was cut back by 6 bases and J by 0 bases. Germline loops: CDR1 SEHNR, CDR2 FQNEAQ (reference sequence). In DNA, the CDR3 is TGTGCCAGCAGTTCCACGGGACAGATGAACACTGAAGCTTTCTTT. This translates into CASSSTGQMNTEAFF.

This clonotype was recorded once. The junction departs from germline at one end; a sequencing error may be responsible. V usage is TRBV7-2 and J usage is TRBJ1-1; D is undetermined. CDR3 size: 15 residues. Germline lookup yields CDR1 SGHTA and CDR2 FQGNSA. DNA of the CDR3: TGTGCCAGCAGCTCAACGAGGGATGGGAAAACTGAAGCTTCCTTT. Translation: CASSSTRDGKTEASF.

A remark on this clonotype: A much more abundant neighbour one base away suggests this may be a read error. This chain links TRBV28 with TRBJ1-2, with TRBD1 as a possible D gene (5 bases). CDR1 is MDHEN, CDR2 SYDVKM, per germline. The CDR3 runs 11 residues. The CDR3 reads CPSSSGSGYTF. CDR3 DNA sequence: TGTCCCAGCAGTTCAGGGAGCGGCTACACCTTC.

With regard to this clonotype: One base away lies a much larger clone, so this may be a sequencing read error. This chain links TRBV6-5 with TRBJ2-3, with D perhaps assigned TRBD1 or TRBD2 (6 bases each). The CDR3 consists of 17 residues. Trimming stripped 5 bases from V and 3 bases from J, with 21 bases between. From germline, CDR1 is MNHEY and CDR2 SVGAGI. CDR3 sequence: CASSDAPGRGGTDTQYF. The DNA of the CDR3 is TGTGCCAGCAGTGATGCCCCCGGGAGAGGGGGGACAGATACGCAGTATTTT.